This T cell receptor (beta chain) was obtained from a study of metastatic and nonmetastatic thyroid tumors (dated by TCRdb to about 2020). Background for the entire study: The researchers compared repertoires between peripheral blood samples and tumor or nodule tissue samples from patients with malignant or benign thyroid disease.

The receptor library was made with PCR. Sequencer: Illumina HiSeq 4000. High-throughput sequencing was used to profile the CDR3 region of the TCR beta-chain in every patient. The study's own analysis went as follows. The researchers built a classifier to tell apart papillary thyroid cancer patients with distant metastasis, based on CDR3 differences among clinicopathological groups. Repertoire diversity was assessed with the Shannon index, and tumor-blood repertoire similarity with the Morisita-Horn index. The public sequencing data were trimmed at Q25 with fastp and processed into clonotypes with MiXCR by TCRdb, which kept only in-frame beta chains. None of the V and J calls come from the authors' own analysis; TCRdb made them. This sample lists about 85,000 clones; roughly 8.6% were detected once. The ten largest account for approximately 10% of the sample. This clone has ten or more counts. What this receptor recognizes is not known. Base qualities are not recorded, but no much larger clone differs from it by a single base.

The investigation overall reported the following: TCR beta diversity was reported as significantly higher in malignant tumors than in benign nodules, in both blood and tumor samples.

None of the patients had been given any treatment before thyroid surgery. Patient clinical samples collected from the early 2010s to the late 2010s were retrospectively analysed using T-cell receptor beta sequencing. The V end loses 5 bases and the J end loses 0 bases, and a stretch of 14 bases separates them. From the cysteine through the phenylalanine, the CDR3 covers 15 amino acids. Only CDR3 DNA is held: 45 bases, read in frame from base 1. The germline V gene (reference sequence) gives CDR1 as DFQATT and CDR2 as SNEGSKA. Input material: blood. The chain couples TRBV20-1 to TRBJ1-3; the D gene cannot be resolved reliably. The clonotype was recovered from a female donor with papillary thyroid cancer or a benign thyroid nodule (not recorded which). Some clones in this sample may be carry-over from other donors' samples. The CDR3 in this case is CSAAAGSHSGNTIYF. The nucleotide sequence reads as follows: TGCAGTGCTGCGGCAGGATCCCACTCTGGAAACACCATATATTTT.